These 5 T cell receptor beta chains came from one sample sequenced in a study of blood T cells in healthy people across ages. The authors ran a second PCR of roughly 6 to 11 cycles using a sample-barcoded 5' primer and a J-beta primer mix. TCRdb independently ran MiXCR on the 5' RACE reads; one entry per CDR3 protein. The table includes around 600,000 distinct CDR3 sequences, roughly 48% detected once. The sample comprised blood. Receptors originate from a man at least 80 years old in good health.

The chain carries TRBV3-1 and TRBJ2-7; TRBD2 agrees at 10 bases. The J call is uncertain, as TRBJ2-5 better fits the DNA end. The CDR3 is made up of 18 amino acids. CDR1 is LGHDT and CDR2 is YNNKEL in the germline V gene (reference sequence). The CDR3 spells CASSQETAGLALGETQYF. DNA of the CDR3: TGTGCCAGCAGCCAAGAAACTGCGGGACTAGCGTTGGGAGAGACCCAGTACTTC.

V is TRBV19 and J is TRBJ2-5; maybe TRBD2 (5 bases). V was pared by 5 bases and J by 0 bases, with 10 bases between. There are 14 residues in the CDR3. In germline, CDR1 is LNHDA, CDR2 SQIVND (reference sequence). CDR3 coding DNA: TGTGCCAGTAGTCGGGGAACAAACCAAGAGACCCAGTACTTC. It is translated as CASSRGTNQETQYF.

This sequence joins TRBV10-3 and TRBJ2-7; maybe TRBD1 (5 bases). Germline CDR1 reads ENHRY; CDR2 reads SYGVKD. CDR3 length: 12 residues. Trimming removed 6 bases from V and 3 bases from J, with 9 bases in between. The CDR3 DNA follows: TGTGCCATCAGCCCAGGGATCTACGAGCAGTACTTC. It translates to CAISPGIYEQYF.

The CDR3 loop reads CSAQPRTGGGAETQYF. In DNA, the CDR3 is TGCAGTGCCCAGCCCCGGACCGGGGGCGGTGCGGAGACCCAGTACTTC. The rearrangement links TRBV20-1 to TRBJ2-5, with D possibly called TRBD1 or TRBD2 (6 bases each). The V and J ends lost 6 bases and 5 bases respectively, with 25 bases between them. The CDR3 covers 16 residues. Germline V CDR1 and CDR2: DFQATT, SNEGSKA (reference sequence).

This clonotype was seen only a few times. The rearrangement joins TRBV6-9 to TRBJ2-7; 8 nucleotides match TRBD2. With V trimmed by 6 bases and J by 4 bases, 8 bases remained unmatched. CDR1 is MNHGY and CDR2 is SVAAGI in the germline V gene. This CDR3 is 14 amino acids long. The CDR3 bases are TGTGCCAGCAGGAAAGACGGGACTAGATACGAGCAGTACTTC. Its protein is CASRKDGTRYEQYF.